These 32 T cell receptor beta chains were all obtained from the same sample, sequenced in a study of T cells after yellow fever vaccination. TCRdb redid the calling of the 5' RACE reads with MiXCR, one entry per CDR3 protein. Of nearly 550,000 distinct CDR3 sequences listed, 19% are singletons. The material was PBMCs, obtained 15 days after the yellow fever booster vaccination. Source of these receptors: a man under 40 who received the YFV17D yellow fever vaccine.

V gene TRBV6-2 or TRBV6-3 combines with J gene TRBJ2-7; D gene uncertain. Trimming removed 2 bases from V and 7 bases from J, with 15 bases in between. The CDR3 has 14 residues. The germline V gene has CDR1 MNHEY and CDR2 SVGEGT. The CDR3 coding sequence is TGTGCCAGCAGTTACCGGTTGACCGCAGAGGAGCAGTACTTC. Its translation is CASSYRLTAEEQYF.

The V gene is TRBV6-2 or TRBV6-3, the J gene TRBJ2-7, with unresolved D. V lost 5 bases to trimming and J lost 0 bases, with 11 bases between them. The germline CDR1 and CDR2 sequences are MNHEY and SVGEGT. This CDR3 contains 14 residues. The CDR3 region has the DNA TGTGCCAGCAGTCTGACGTGGAGCTCCTACGAGCAGTACTTC. Protein: CASSLTWSSYEQYF.

The chain carries TRBV20-1 and TRBJ2-5, with TRBD2 as a possible D gene (5 bases). CDR3 length equals 15 residues. Trimming shortened V by 6 bases and J by 5 bases, and 22 bases separated the two germline ends. Looked up from germline, CDR1 is DFQATT and CDR2 is SNEGSKA (reference sequence). The CDR3 is CSATYGVFQRETQYF. The CDR3 nucleotides read TGCAGTGCCACGTACGGGGTTTTTCAGAGGGAGACCCAGTACTTC.

This clonotype was observed a few times. The rearrangement joins TRBV5-1 to TRBJ2-5, with 7 bases aligning to TRBD1. V shed 0 bases, J shed 5 bases, and the junction held 10 bases outside the gene matches. CDR1 and CDR2 (germline): SGHRS, YFSETQ. This CDR3 comprises 16 residues. CDR3 bases: TGCGCCAGCAGCTTGGCCCCGGACAGGATGGGGGAGACCCAGTACTTC. Translating gives CASSLAPDRMGETQYF.

This chain links TRBV12-3 or TRBV12-4 with TRBJ2-1, with 10 bases matching TRBD2. The V segment lost 5 bases and the J segment 0 bases; nucleotides outside the gene matches: 16. The CDR3 is made up of 20 amino acids. CDR3 sequence reads: CASSSQGKWTSGSSYNEQFF. The CDR3 DNA sequence: TGTGCCAGCAGTAGTCAGGGGAAATGGACTAGCGGTAGCTCCTACAATGAGCAGTTCTTC.

This chain connects TRBV7-2 to TRBJ2-1, with 10 bases identical to TRBD2. The CDR3 runs 16 residues. The trim removed 6 bases at V and 8 bases at J, leaving 13 bases unmatched. Germline assignment: CDR1 SGHTA and CDR2 FQGNSA. CDR3 loop: CASRLVASGSGDEQFF. The CDR3 nucleotides are TGTGCCAGCAGACTAGTAGCTAGCGGGAGTGGCGATGAGCAGTTCTTC.

This chain uses TRBV6-1 with TRBJ1-4; 8 bases agree with TRBD1. This CDR3 region has 15 residues. From germline, CDR1 is MNHNS and CDR2 SASEGT. Germline trimming cut 8 bases from V and 4 bases from J; bases unmatched to any gene: 9. This CDR3 reads CASYHRTGFNEKLFF. CDR3 in DNA: TGTGCCAGCTATCACCGGACAGGGTTTAATGAAAAACTGTTTTTT.

In its sample, this clonotype was seen a few times. The genes are TRBV7-8 and TRBJ2-5; maybe TRBD2 (5 bases). The CDR3 loop spans 15 amino acids. Per the germline V gene, CDR1 is SGHVS and CDR2 is FQNEAQ. V dropped 1 base and J dropped 5 bases, with 14 bases sitting between them. CDR3 in amino acids: CASSLGVTSTETQYF. The DNA for the CDR3 is TGTGCCAGCAGCTTAGGGGTCACTAGTACCGAGACCCAGTACTTC.

This clonotype turned up a few times. The chain joins TRBV20-1 to TRBJ2-1; 8 bases align to TRBD1. V was clipped by 0 bases and J by 9 bases; unmatched bases: 7. The CDR3 has 14 amino acids. Looked up from germline, CDR1 is DFQATT and CDR2 is SNEGSKA (reference sequence). CDR3 protein: CSAREDRGIGEQFF. Here the CDR3 DNA reads TGCAGTGCTAGAGAAGACAGGGGAATTGGTGAGCAGTTCTTC.

The chain links TRBV5-6 to TRBJ2-7, with D perhaps TRBD1 (6 bases). V was trimmed by 3 bases and J by 5 bases, leaving 21 bases between them. Germline assignment: CDR1 SGHDT and CDR2 YYEEEE. This CDR3 is built from 16 residues. The CDR3 reads CASSSPQGRFSHEQYF. Written as DNA, the CDR3 is TGTGCCAGCAGCTCCCCCCAGGGGCGTTTTTCCCACGAGCAGTACTTC.

J is TRBJ2-6 and V is TRBV27; D is possibly TRBD1 or TRBD2 (5 bases each). The CDR3 loop spans 17 amino acids. The V gene lost 6 bases and the J gene lost 0 bases, with 15 bases spanning the gap. The V gene's germline CDR1 is MNHEY and CDR2 SMNVEV (reference sequence). CDR3 region: CASSREGPLSGANVLTF. The CDR3 nucleotides are TGTGCCAGCAGCCGAGAGGGGCCCCTCTCTGGGGCCAACGTCCTGACTTTC.

This clonotype was seen a handful of times. This chain joins TRBV7-9 and TRBJ2-7; D might be TRBD1 (5 bases). V was pared by 5 bases and J by 2 bases, with 16 bases between. Germline-derived CDR1 and CDR2 are SEHNR and FQNEAQ (reference sequence). This CDR3 spans 15 amino acids. For the CDR3, the DNA is TGTGCCAGCAGCCTAAGGGGATCAGGTACCTACGAGCAGTACTTC. Protein sequence: CASSLRGSGTYEQYF.

CDR3: CASSLTGQGPTEQYF. The CDR3 DNA reads TGTGCCAGCAGCTTGACCGGACAGGGACCTACGGAGCAGTACTTC. The chain links TRBV7-2 to TRBJ2-7; the match to TRBD1 covers 8 bases. V lost 3 bases, J lost 7 bases, and 11 bases stayed unmatched. Germline lookup yields CDR1 SGHTA and CDR2 FQGNSA. This CDR3 has 15 residues. The full variable domain, completed using reference TRBV7-2 and TRBJ2-7, is GAGVSQSPSNKVTEKGKDVELRCDPISGHTALYWYRQSLGQGLEFLIYFQGNSAPDKSGLPSDRFSAERTGGSVSTLTIQRTQQEDSAVYLCASSLTGQGPTEQYFGPGTRLTVT.

This clonotype occurred a few times. The chain couples TRBV6-1 to TRBJ2-3; D is perhaps TRBD2 (6 bases). The CDR3 contains 14 residues. Germline CDR1 MNHNS, CDR2 SASEGT. V lost 6 bases and J 2 bases, leaving 12 bases between the germline ends. CDR3 residues: CASRPGLLTDTQYF. CDR3 nucleotides: TGTGCCAGCAGGCCGGGACTCCTCACAGATACGCAGTATTTT.

This clonotype was counted between two and nine times. The rearrangement uses TRBV2 and TRBJ2-1, with D perhaps TRBD1 or TRBD2 (6 bases each). The V gene lost 7 bases and the J gene lost 5 bases, with 12 bases spanning the gap. This CDR3 has 13 residues. Germline loops: CDR1 SNHLY, CDR2 FYNNEI. CDR3: CASTQEGDNEQFF. The CDR3 DNA is TGTGCCAGCACCCAGGAGGGGGACAATGAGCAGTTCTTC.

V and J are TRBV6-2 or TRBV6-3 and TRBJ2-7; D unclear. V lost 7 bases and J lost 2, with 6 bases in between. The CDR3 totals 11 residues. The germline V gene encodes CDR1 MNHEY and CDR2 SVGEGT. CDR3 DNA: TGTGCCAGCACCTACGCCTACGAGCAGTACTTC. Translation: CASTYAYEQYF.

This clonotype was found a few times. V and J are TRBV7-2 and TRBJ2-2; 10 nucleotides match TRBD1. Germline values: CDR1 SGHTA, CDR2 FQGNSA. The CDR3 extends over 15 amino acids. V was clipped by 6 bases and J by 6 bases; unmatched bases: 7. This CDR3 reads CASRPTGGAAGELFF. The CDR3 region has the DNA TGTGCCAGCAGGCCGACAGGGGGCGCGGCCGGGGAGCTGTTTTTT.

The rearrangement joins TRBV7-6 to TRBJ1-1; D not resolved. The CDR3 is made up of 15 amino acids. V gave up 2 bases and J gave up 1 base, with 11 bases separating them. Germline V lookup: CDR1 SGHVS, CDR2 FNYEAQ. This CDR3 is CASSLIEDPNTEAFF. CDR3 bases: TGTGCCAGCAGCTTAATTGAGGACCCGAACACTGAAGCTTTCTTT.

This clonotype was observed many times. The chain couples TRBV29-1 to TRBJ2-7; 11 nucleotides align to TRBD2. The trim removed 6 bases at V and 0 bases at J, leaving 4 bases unmatched. Germline V gene data show CDR1 as SQVTM and CDR2 as ANQGSEA. This CDR3 is 14 amino acids long. Written as DNA, the CDR3 is TGCAGCGTAGCCGGGACTAGCGGCTCCTACGAGCAGTACTTC. This sequence encodes CSVAGTSGSYEQYF.

This clonotype was counted ten times or more. The gene calls are TRBV9 and TRBJ2-3; D gene ambiguous. Germline V gives CDR1 SGDLS, CDR2 YYNGEE. The V gene lost 2 bases and the J gene lost 5 bases, with 3 bases spanning the gap. The CDR3 runs to 11 residues. For the CDR3, the DNA is TGTGCCAGCAGCGTCGGAGATACGCAGTATTTT. Its translation: CASSVGDTQYF.

The chain is built from TRBV19 and TRBJ2-7; 7 positions agree with TRBD2. J gave up 4 bases and V 0 bases, and 6 bases lay outside the gene matches. This CDR3 spans 15 amino acids. Germline V gene sequence: CDR1 LNHDA, CDR2 SQIVND (reference sequence). CDR3 amino acids: CASSIDPGRGYEQYF. For the CDR3, the DNA is TGTGCCAGTAGTATAGATCCTGGGAGGGGATACGAGCAGTACTTC.

A few counts support this clonotype. The rearrangement links TRBV12-5 to TRBJ2-7; tentatively, D is TRBD2 (6 bases). CDR3 length: 12 residues. Germline CDR1 and CDR2: LGHNT and FRNRAP. CDR3 sequence (DNA): TGTACAAGGTCAGCTAGCGCCTACGAGCAGTACTTC. It encodes CTRSASAYEQYF.

A few counts support this clonotype. This rearrangement joins TRBV7-9 to TRBJ2-5; D is perhaps TRBD1 or TRBD2 (5 bases each). Germline V CDR1 and CDR2: SEHNR, FQNEAQ (reference sequence). Trimming removed 7 bases from V and 0 bases from J, with 12 bases in between. The CDR3 totals 14 residues. CDR3 sequence (DNA): TGTGCCAGCACCGGGACGGATTACCAAGAGACCCAGTACTTC. This sequence encodes CASTGTDYQETQYF.

The chain carries TRBV6-1 and TRBJ2-7; 7 nucleotides line up with TRBD1. This CDR3 is 14 amino acids long. V lost 5 bases, J lost 6 bases, and 10 bases stayed unmatched. CDR1 and CDR2 from the germline V gene are MNHNS and SASEGT. DNA for the CDR3: TGTGCCAGCAGTCATGGGAAGGGGGCGGGCGAGCAGTACTTC. Translation: CASSHGKGAGEQYF.

The sample holds a few counts of this clonotype. The V call is TRBV4-3, the J call TRBJ2-6; D remains unclear. CDR1 is LGHNA, CDR2 YSLEER, per germline. CDR3 size: 14 residues. V was pared by 0 bases and J by 4 bases, with 4 bases between. CDR3 nucleotide sequence: TGCGCCAGCAGCCAAGATGGCGGGGCCAACGTCCTGACTTTC. As protein: CASSQDGGANVLTF.

The chain links TRBV20-1 to TRBJ2-7; D may be TRBD1 (5 bases). The CDR3 sequence is 12 residues long. V lost 1 base, J lost 2 bases, and 6 bases lay in between. In germline, CDR1 is DFQATT, CDR2 SNEGSKA (reference sequence). The CDR3 spells CSARADTYEQYF. CDR3 DNA sequence: TGCAGTGCTAGAGCGGACACCTACGAGCAGTACTTC.

The chain employs TRBV3-1 and TRBJ2-2, with D unresolved. V lost 1 base and J lost 6, with 6 bases in between. Germline V gene sequence: CDR1 LGHDT, CDR2 YNNKEL (reference sequence). The CDR3 extends over 13 amino acids. CDR3: CASSQGLAGELFF. The CDR3 DNA reads as TGTGCCAGCAGCCAAGGACTGGCCGGGGAGCTGTTTTTT.

The sample holds a few counts of this clonotype. This chain connects TRBV5-1 to TRBJ1-1, with unresolved D. The V end was cut by 1 base, the J end by 4 bases, with 11 bases between. CDR1 and CDR2 from the germline V gene are SGHRS and YFSETQ. The CDR3 spans 14 residues. Written as DNA, the CDR3 is TGCGCCAGCAGCTTGACCTCGTTCGGCACTGAAGCTTTCTTT. Protein sequence: CASSLTSFGTEAFF.

This clonotype was detected only a few times. The chain employs TRBV3-1 and TRBJ2-6; TRBD2 matches 14 bases. Germline loops: CDR1 LGHDT, CDR2 YNNKEL (reference sequence). This CDR3 contains 19 residues. Trimming took 3 bases from V and 1 from J; bases not matched to a gene: 5. This chain's CDR3 is CASSQMGLAGVSGANVLTF. In DNA, the CDR3 is TGTGCCAGCAGCCAGATGGGACTAGCGGGAGTGTCTGGGGCCAACGTCCTGACTTTC.

V gene TRBV27 combines with J gene TRBJ2-5; D is unresolved. The V end was cut by 5 bases, the J end by 7 bases, with 17 bases between. Germline loops: CDR1 MNHEY, CDR2 SMNVEV (reference sequence). The CDR3 spans 14 residues. The CDR3 sequence: CASSPRPRVATQYF. The CDR3 bases are TGTGCCAGCAGTCCCCGTCCTAGAGTAGCGACCCAGTACTTC.

CDR3 sequence reads: CASSLFGPAGRSGANVLTF. The CDR3 DNA sequence: TGTGCCAGCAGCTTATTTGGTCCAGCGGGACGCTCTGGGGCCAACGTCCTGACTTTC. V gene TRBV7-6 combines with J gene TRBJ2-6, with TRBD2 matching 7 bases. Germline CDR1 and CDR2: SGHVS and FNYEAQ. The CDR3 extends over 19 amino acids. J gave up 0 bases and V 2 bases, and 10 bases lay outside the gene matches.

The chain couples TRBV7-8 to TRBJ2-7; TRBD2 matches 8 bases. The length of the CDR3 is 11 residues. In germline, CDR1 is SGHVS, CDR2 FQNEAQ. Trimming removed 7 bases from V and 7 bases from J; junction bases left unmatched: 3. The DNA of the CDR3 is TGTGCCAGCACCCCGGGGGGGGAGCAGTACTTC. Its protein product is CASTPGGEQYF. The variable domain in full, completed from reference TRBV7-8 and TRBJ2-7, reads GAGVSQSPRYKVAKRGQDVALRCDPISGHVSLFWYQQALGQGPEFLTYFQNEAQLDKSGLPSDRFFAERPEGSVSTLKIQRTQQEDSAVYLCASTPGGEQYFGPGTRLTVT.